Listed below are T cell receptor beta chains from one sample, sequenced in a study of blood T cell repertoires in COVID-19. The protocol was immunoSEQ multiplex PCR, while the TCRdb copy is restricted to in-frame clones and leaves out a portion. The data show about 160,000 clones, with 85% to 90% seen just once and around a tenth held by the top ten. The sample consisted of peripheral blood. These receptors originate from a woman in her sixties or seventies with COVID-19, enrolled during active disease. Each CDR3 is given with its conserved first and last residue. D genes are given only for firm matches. Clone size is not always given. Where it is, it says once, few, many or a class for expanded clones.

j_gene: TRBJ1-5; v_gene: TRBV2; abundance: once; d_gene: .; CDR3aa: CASSQGIGNQPQHF; CDR3nt: TGTGCCAGCAGCCAGGGAATTGGCAATCAGCCCCAGCATTTT
j_gene: TRBJ2-7; v_gene: TRBV5-1; abundance: .; d_gene: TRBD1; CDR3aa: CASSPTRDRVYEQYF; CDR3nt: TGCGCCAGCAGCCCCACCCGGGACAGGGTATACGAGCAGTACTTC
j_gene: TRBJ2-7; v_gene: TRBV6-5; abundance: .; d_gene: TRBD1; CDR3aa: CASSRQGSYEQYF; CDR3nt: TGTGCCAGCAGTCGACAGGGCTCCTACGAGCAGTACTTC
j_gene: TRBJ2-1; v_gene: TRBV5-8; abundance: .; d_gene: TRBD1; CDR3aa: CASSLKGQAVYNEQFF; CDR3nt: TGTGCCAGCAGCTTGAAGGGACAGGCCGTCTACAATGAGCAGTTCTTC
j_gene: TRBJ1-5; v_gene: TRBV19; abundance: .; d_gene: .; CDR3aa: CASSIGLANQPQHF; CDR3nt: TGTGCCAGTAGTATAGGGCTGGCAAACCAGCCCCAGCATTTT
j_gene: TRBJ2-7; v_gene: TRBV16; abundance: .; d_gene: TRBD2; CDR3aa: CASSQPNRGENEQYF; CDR3nt: TGTGCCAGCAGCCAGCCAAACCGGGGGGAAAACGAGCAGTACTTC
j_gene: TRBJ1-4; v_gene: TRBV3-1/TRBV3-2; abundance: few; d_gene: .; CDR3aa: CASSQEAPGRLANEKLFF; CDR3nt: TGTGCCAGCAGCCAAGAGGCCCCAGGGCGGCTCGCTAATGAAAAACTGTTTTTT
j_gene: TRBJ1-1; v_gene: TRBV5-1; abundance: .; d_gene: TRBD1; CDR3aa: CASRGQGVFSEAFF; CDR3nt: TGCGCCAGCAGGGGACAGGGGGTCTTCTCTGAAGCTTTCTTT
j_gene: TRBJ1-2; v_gene: TRBV5-4; abundance: .; d_gene: .; CDR3aa: CASSLARQDYGYTF; CDR3nt: TGTGCCAGCAGCTTGGCCAGACAGGACTATGGCTACACCTTC
j_gene: TRBJ1-1; v_gene: TRBV16; abundance: .; d_gene: .; CDR3aa: CASSQSSRQGAFF; CDR3nt: TGTGCCAGCAGCCAATCGAGTAGGCAGGGAGCTTTCTTT
j_gene: TRBJ2-5; v_gene: TRBV2; abundance: .; d_gene: .; CDR3aa: CASSGNRWETQYF; CDR3nt: TGTGCCAGCAGTGGGAACAGATGGGAGACCCAGTACTTC
j_gene: TRBJ2-3; v_gene: TRBV27; abundance: .; d_gene: TRBD1; CDR3aa: CASSLGRGRDIDTQYF; CDR3nt: TGTGCCAGCAGTTTGGGCAGGGGGCGCGACATAGATACGCAGTATTTT
j_gene: TRBJ2-1; v_gene: TRBV6-4; abundance: .; d_gene: TRBD2; CDR3aa: CAGRLADATLSYNEQFF; CDR3nt: TGTGCCGGTCGACTAGCGGATGCTACCCTTTCCTACAATGAGCAGTTCTTC
j_gene: TRBJ2-1; v_gene: TRBV19; abundance: .; d_gene: TRBD1; CDR3aa: CASSTQTGPPYNEQFF; CDR3nt: TGTGCCAGTAGTACCCAGACAGGGCCTCCCTACAATGAGCAGTTCTTC
j_gene: TRBJ2-7; v_gene: TRBV5-1; abundance: .; d_gene: TRBD1; CDR3aa: CASSSQGVPYEQYF; CDR3nt: TGCGCCAGCAGCTCTCAGGGGGTCCCCTACGAGCAGTACTTC
j_gene: TRBJ2-5; v_gene: TRBV7-2; abundance: .; d_gene: .; CDR3aa: CASSLARLDYKETQYF; CDR3nt: TGTGCCAGCAGCTTAGCTCGGTTAGACTACAAGGAGACCCAGTACTTC
j_gene: TRBJ2-2; v_gene: TRBV7-2; abundance: .; d_gene: TRBD1; CDR3aa: CASSFDRVSRAGELFF; CDR3nt: TGTGCCAGCAGCTTCGACAGGGTCTCCAGGGCCGGGGAGCTGTTTTTT
j_gene: TRBJ2-5; v_gene: TRBV25-1; abundance: .; d_gene: .; CDR3aa: CASSKLQGGGETQYF; CDR3nt: TGTGCCAGCAGTAAATTACAGGGTGGGGGAGAGACCCAGTACTTC
j_gene: TRBJ1-2; v_gene: TRBV6-5; abundance: .; d_gene: .; CDR3aa: CASMGDPASYGYTF; CDR3nt: TGTGCCAGCATGGGAGATCCGGCATCTTATGGCTACACCTTC
j_gene: TRBJ1-6; v_gene: TRBV9; abundance: .; d_gene: TRBD1; CDR3aa: CASSADRPDSPLHF; CDR3nt: TGTGCCAGCAGCGCGGACAGGCCCGATTCACCCCTCCACTTT
j_gene: TRBJ1-2; v_gene: TRBV5-6; abundance: .; d_gene: TRBD1; CDR3aa: CASSLPGQFQGYTF; CDR3nt: TGTGCCAGCAGCTTGCCGGGACAGTTCCAAGGCTACACCTTC
j_gene: TRBJ1-4; v_gene: TRBV6-1; abundance: .; d_gene: TRBD1; CDR3aa: CASSATGLNEKLFF; CDR3nt: TGTGCCAGCAGTGCGACAGGGCTTAATGAAAAACTGTTTTTT
j_gene: TRBJ1-6; v_gene: TRBV19; abundance: .; d_gene: TRBD1; CDR3aa: CASSIGTGASGDSPLHF; CDR3nt: TGTGCCAGTAGTATTGGGACAGGGGCCTCCGGGGATTCACCCCTCCACTTT
j_gene: TRBJ2-1; v_gene: TRBV5-4; abundance: .; d_gene: TRBD2; CDR3aa: CASSPRSGAEQFF; CDR3nt: TGTGCCAGCAGCCCGAGGAGCGGGGCTGAGCAGTTCTTC
j_gene: TRBJ2-7; v_gene: TRBV15; abundance: .; d_gene: TRBD1; CDR3aa: CATSRVYTGTGNSYEQYF; CDR3nt: TGTGCCACCAGCAGGGTTTATACCGGGACAGGAAACTCCTACGAGCAGTACTTC
j_gene: TRBJ1-6; v_gene: TRBV5-1; abundance: .; d_gene: .; CDR3aa: CASKTEGNSPLHF; CDR3nt: TGCGCCAGCAAAACGGAGGGTAATTCACCCCTCCACTTT
j_gene: TRBJ2-3; v_gene: TRBV6-2/TRBV6-3; abundance: .; d_gene: TRBD2; CDR3aa: CASSLPTSGGSGNTQYF; CDR3nt: TGTGCCAGCAGCCTACCTACTAGCGGGGGGAGCGGAAATACGCAGTATTTT
j_gene: TRBJ1-2; v_gene: TRBV2; abundance: .; d_gene: .; CDR3aa: CASRPRGGRDYGYTF; CDR3nt: TGTGCCAGCAGACCCCGGGGTGGACGGGACTATGGCTACACCTTC
j_gene: TRBJ1-2; v_gene: TRBV6-5; abundance: .; d_gene: TRBD1; CDR3aa: CASSWDRGQGGYTF; CDR3nt: TGTGCCAGCAGCTGGGACAGGGGTCAGGGTGGCTACACCTTC
j_gene: TRBJ2-7; v_gene: TRBV12-3/TRBV12-4; abundance: few; d_gene: TRBD1; CDR3aa: CASTTTGTYEQYF; CDR3nt: TGTGCCAGCACGACGACAGGGACCTACGAGCAGTACTTC